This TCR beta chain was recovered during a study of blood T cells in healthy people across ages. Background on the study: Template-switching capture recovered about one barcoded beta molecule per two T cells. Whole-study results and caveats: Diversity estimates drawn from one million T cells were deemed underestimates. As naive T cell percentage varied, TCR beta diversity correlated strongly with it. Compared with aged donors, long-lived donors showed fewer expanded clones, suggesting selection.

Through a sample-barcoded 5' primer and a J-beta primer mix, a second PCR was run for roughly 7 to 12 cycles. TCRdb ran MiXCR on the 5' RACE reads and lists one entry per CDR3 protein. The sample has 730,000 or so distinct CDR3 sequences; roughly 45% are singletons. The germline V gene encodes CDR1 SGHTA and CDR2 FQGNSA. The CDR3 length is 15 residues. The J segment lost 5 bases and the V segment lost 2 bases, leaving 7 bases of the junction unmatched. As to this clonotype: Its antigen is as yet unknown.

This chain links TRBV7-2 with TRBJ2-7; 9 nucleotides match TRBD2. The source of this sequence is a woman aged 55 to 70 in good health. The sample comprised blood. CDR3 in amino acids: CASSLRGRALDEQYF. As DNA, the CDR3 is TGTGCCAGCAGCTTACGCGGGAGGGCCCTGGACGAGCAGTACTTC.